The following is a T cell receptor (beta chain) sequence with its context. In the original analysis: Junction-only sequences without quality scores came from ImmunoSEQ, so filtering differed. Only in-frame clones appear in the TCRdb table, and some are missing; sequencing was by immunoSEQ multiplex PCR. V, J and clone size reflect that table, while D and trimming were determined from the DNA. The sample contains 2.3 million or so clones, 93% of which appear only once. Germline-derived CDR1 and CDR2 are KGHSH and LQKENI. The V end was cut by 4 bases, the J end by 10 bases, with 14 bases between. The CDR3 totals 13 residues. Donors comprised healthy HIV-negative adults lacking recent acute infections or vaccinations. The authors divided CD4+ cells into CD45RA+ naive and CD45RA-negative memory subsets. This sample was taken from a study of shared clonotypes between healthy human individuals. The wider study: Every donor yielded three CD4 naive, three CD4 memory, two CD8 naive and one CD8 memory plate.

The TCR was taken from a man younger than 35 in good health. Some clones in this sample may be carry-over from other donors' samples. Sequenced material: naive CD4+ T cells from PBMCs. Subset noted: CD45RA+ positively selected. J is TRBJ1-5 and V is TRBV18; D possibly corresponds to TRBD1 (6 bases). CDR3 nucleotide sequence: TGTGCCAGCTCACTTTGGAACAGGGAACCCCAGCATTTT. Protein: CASSLWNREPQHF.